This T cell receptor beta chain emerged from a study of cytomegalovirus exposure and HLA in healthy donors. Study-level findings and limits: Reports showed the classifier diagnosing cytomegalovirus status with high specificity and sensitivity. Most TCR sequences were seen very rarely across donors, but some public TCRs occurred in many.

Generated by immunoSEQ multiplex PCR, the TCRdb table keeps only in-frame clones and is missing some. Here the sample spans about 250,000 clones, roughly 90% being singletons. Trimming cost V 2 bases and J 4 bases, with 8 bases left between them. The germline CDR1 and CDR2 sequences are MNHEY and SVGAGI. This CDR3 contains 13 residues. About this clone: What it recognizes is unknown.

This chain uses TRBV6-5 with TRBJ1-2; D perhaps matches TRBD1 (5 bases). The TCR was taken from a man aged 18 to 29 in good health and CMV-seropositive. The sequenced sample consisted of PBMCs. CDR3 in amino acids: CASSYGGTYGYTF. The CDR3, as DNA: TGTGCCAGCAGTTACGGAGGGACCTATGGCTACACCTTC.